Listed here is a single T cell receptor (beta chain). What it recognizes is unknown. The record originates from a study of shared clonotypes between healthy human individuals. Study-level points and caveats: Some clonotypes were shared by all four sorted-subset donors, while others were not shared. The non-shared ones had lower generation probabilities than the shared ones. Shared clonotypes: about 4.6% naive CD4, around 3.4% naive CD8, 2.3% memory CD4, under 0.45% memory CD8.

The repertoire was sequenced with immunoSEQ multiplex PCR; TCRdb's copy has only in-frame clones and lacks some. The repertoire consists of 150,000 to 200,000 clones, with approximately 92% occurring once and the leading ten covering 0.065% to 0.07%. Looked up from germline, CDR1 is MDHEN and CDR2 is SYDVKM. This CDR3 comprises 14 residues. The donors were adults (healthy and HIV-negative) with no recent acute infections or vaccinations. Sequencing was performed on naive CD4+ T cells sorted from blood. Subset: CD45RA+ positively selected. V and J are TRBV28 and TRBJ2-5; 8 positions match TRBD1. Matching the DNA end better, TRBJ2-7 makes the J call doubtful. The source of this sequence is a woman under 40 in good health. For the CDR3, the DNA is TGTGCCAGCAGTGGACAGGGTGTAACCTACGAGCAGTACTTC. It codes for CASSGQGVTYEQYF.